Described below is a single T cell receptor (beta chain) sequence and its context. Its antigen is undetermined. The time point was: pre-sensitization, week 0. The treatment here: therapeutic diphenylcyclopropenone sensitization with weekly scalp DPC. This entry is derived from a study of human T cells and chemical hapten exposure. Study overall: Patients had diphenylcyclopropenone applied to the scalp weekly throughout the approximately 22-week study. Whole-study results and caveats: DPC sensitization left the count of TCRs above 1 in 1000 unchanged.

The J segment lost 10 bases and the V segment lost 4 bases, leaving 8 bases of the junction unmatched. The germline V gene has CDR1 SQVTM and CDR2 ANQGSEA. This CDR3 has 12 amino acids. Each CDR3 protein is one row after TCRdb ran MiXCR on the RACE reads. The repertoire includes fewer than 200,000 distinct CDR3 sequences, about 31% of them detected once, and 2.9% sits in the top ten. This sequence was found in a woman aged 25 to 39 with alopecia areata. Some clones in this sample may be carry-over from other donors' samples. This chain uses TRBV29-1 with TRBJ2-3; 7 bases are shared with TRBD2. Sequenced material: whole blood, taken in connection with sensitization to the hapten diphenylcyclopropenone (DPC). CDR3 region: CSVGTTGGAQYF. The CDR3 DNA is TGCAGCGTTGGGACTACTGGGGGGGCGCAGTATTTT.